A selection of T cell receptor beta chains follows, all from one sample in a study of blood T cell repertoires in COVID-19. The table came from immunoSEQ multiplex PCR; TCRdb's copy has only in-frame clones and leaves some out. In the table there are some 400,000 clones, 85% to 90% of which are singletons. The sequenced material came from PBMCs or T cells enriched from blood (not recorded which). All receptors derive from a man aged 25 to 40 who had recovered from COVID-19. CDR3s include the opening cysteine and the closing phenylalanine or tryptophan. The D gene is left open where the match is weak. Clone size is given for some rows only: seen once, a few or many times, or a class if the clone is expanded.

J gene	clone size	D gene	V gene	CDR3 protein	CDR3 DNA
TRBJ1-6	.	TRBD1	TRBV6-6	CASSPGTEFSPLHF	TGTGCCAGCAGCCCCGGGACAGAGTTTTCACCCCTCCACTTT
TRBJ2-3	once	TRBD2	TRBV9	CASGGLAGDTQYF	TGTGCCAGCGGGGGACTAGCGGGCGATACGCAGTATTTT
TRBJ2-7	.	TRBD1	TRBV10-3	CAIRQGANYEQYF	TGTGCCATAAGACAGGGGGCTAACTACGAGCAGTACTTC
TRBJ1-4	once	.	TRBV28	CASSLYQGSQKLFF	TGTGCCAGCAGTTTATATCAGGGAAGTCAAAAACTGTTTTTT
TRBJ2-3	.	TRBD2	TRBV7-3	CASSLTSGRDTQYF	TGTGCCAGCAGCTTAACTAGCGGGAGGGATACGCAGTATTTT
TRBJ2-1	.	TRBD2	TRBV10-1	CASSTGTSGDNEQFF	TGCGCCAGCAGTACCGGGACTAGCGGGGACAATGAGCAGTTCTTC
TRBJ1-1	.	TRBD1	TRBV27	CANILRRDSDRNRLDTEAFF	TGTGCCAACATTCTGAGGCGGGACAGCGACCGAAATAGACTCGACACTGAAGCTTTCTTT
TRBJ1-2	.	TRBD1	TRBV20-1	CSAGQYGYTF	TGCAGTGCGGGACAGTATGGCTACACCTTC
TRBJ1-5	.	.	TRBV6-6	CASSYSIGGLSQPQHF	TGTGCCAGCAGTTACTCGATAGGGGGTCTAAGTCAGCCCCAGCATTTT
TRBJ2-2	.	.	TRBV6-2/TRBV6-3	CASSFLKITGELFF	TGTGCCAGCAGTTTCCTTAAAATCACCGGGGAGCTGTTTTTT
TRBJ2-1	.	TRBD2	TRBV11-2	CASSLEGTSGYNEQFF	TGTGCCAGCAGCTTAGAAGGGACTAGCGGATACAATGAGCAGTTCTTC
TRBJ1-2	.	.	TRBV18	CASSAGAANYGYTF	TGTGCCAGCTCAGCAGGGGCAGCTAACTATGGCTACACCTTC
TRBJ2-3	.	TRBD2	TRBV24-1	CATSDIGGEREGSTDTQYF	TGTGCCACCAGTGACATTGGTGGGGAGCGGGAGGGTAGCACAGATACGCAGTATTTT
TRBJ2-1	.	.	TRBV3-1/TRBV3-2	CASSRSKKEETGNEQFF	TGTGCCAGCAGCCGAAGCAAGAAGGAGGAGACGGGCAATGAGCAGTTCTTC
TRBJ1-4	.	TRBD1	TRBV30	CAWSAQGAANEKLFF	TGTGCCTGGAGTGCTCAGGGGGCGGCTAATGAAAAACTGTTTTTT
TRBJ1-1	.	.	TRBV28	CASTKGQLNTEAFF	TGTGCCAGCACCAAGGGGCAGTTGAACACTGAAGCTTTCTTT
TRBJ2-7	once	TRBD1	TRBV7-2	CASSQGQGEQYF	TGTGCCAGCAGCCAGGGACAGGGCGAGCAGTACTTC
TRBJ2-2	once	.	TRBV19	CASSIVQDTGELFF	TGTGCCAGTAGTATAGTCCAGGACACCGGGGAGCTGTTTTTT
TRBJ2-5	once	TRBD1	TRBV3-1/TRBV3-2	CASSQGGQGARGETQYF	TGTGCCAGCAGCCAAGGAGGTCAGGGGGCGCGTGGAGAGACCCAGTACTTC
TRBJ2-3	.	.	TRBV12-5	CASGLITGKNTQYF	TGTGCTAGTGGTTTGATTACAGGGAAGAATACGCAGTATTTT
TRBJ1-2	.	.	TRBV28	CASSSPRRQSYGYTF	TGTGCCAGCAGTTCGCCACGTCGACAGAGCTATGGCTACACCTTC
TRBJ1-1	.	TRBD1	TRBV18	CASSQTGETEAFF	TGTGCCAGCTCACAAACAGGGGAGACTGAAGCTTTCTTT
TRBJ2-2	.	.	TRBV4-2	CASSQWDFNTGELFF	TGTGCCAGCAGCCAGTGGGACTTCAACACCGGGGAGCTGTTTTTT
TRBJ1-5	once	.	TRBV28	CASSLEVQPQHF	TGTGCCAGCAGCCTAGAGGTTCAGCCCCAGCATTTT
TRBJ2-3	.	TRBD2	TRBV15	CATSRGVAGVPSTDTQYF	TGTGCCACCAGCAGGGGGGTAGCGGGAGTACCTAGCACAGATACGCAGTATTTT
TRBJ1-2	.	TRBD1	TRBV6-5	CASSKAGGGHYGYTF	TGTGCCAGCAGCAAAGCAGGGGGTGGCCACTATGGCTACACCTTC
TRBJ2-1	.	.	TRBV7-2	CASSWGPGVDEQFF	TGTGCCAGCAGCTGGGGACCGGGGGTGGATGAGCAGTTCTTC
TRBJ1-6	.	TRBD1	TRBV6-5	CASRRGQGNSPLHF	TGTGCCAGCAGGAGGGGACAGGGTAACTCACCCCTCCACTTT
TRBJ2-7	.	.	TRBV7-8	CASSFNPGQLGDYEQYF	TGTGCCAGCAGCTTCAACCCGGGACAATTAGGGGACTACGAGCAGTACTTC
TRBJ2-1	few	TRBD1	TRBV7-2	CASSASTGTGIDEQFF	TGTGCCAGCAGCGCCTCGACCGGGACAGGGATCGATGAGCAGTTCTTC
TRBJ1-4	once	.	TRBV29-1	CSAWGQGGEKLFF	TGCAGCGCGTGGGGGCAGGGCGGTGAAAAACTGTTTTTT
TRBJ2-5	.	TRBD1	TRBV3-1/TRBV3-2	CASSQGGGETQYF	TGTGCCAGCAGCCAAGGAGGGGGCGAGACCCAGTACTTC
TRBJ1-4	.	.	TRBV19	CASSTRRYEKLFF	TGTGCCAGTAGTACGAGGCGATATGAAAAACTGTTTTTT
TRBJ2-7	.	TRBD1	TRBV6-5	CASSYRDRGDYEQYF	TGTGCCAGCAGTTACCGGGACAGGGGAGATTACGAGCAGTACTTC
TRBJ1-6	.	.	TRBV27	CASSGPGRYNSPLHF	TGTGCCAGCAGTGGCCCGGGGAGGTATAATTCACCCCTCCACTTT
TRBJ1-2	.	.	TRBV28	CAIRTGTNYGYTF	TGTGCCATCCGAACCGGGACTAACTATGGCTACACCTTC
TRBJ1-6	.	.	TRBV2	CASSGYPLTDSPLHF	TGTGCCAGCAGTGGGTATCCTCTTACAGATTCACCCCTCCACTTT
TRBJ1-2	.	.	TRBV19	CASSEAEPNYGYTF	TGTGCCAGTAGCGAGGCCGAGCCCAACTATGGCTACACCTTC
TRBJ1-5	.	.	TRBV12-5	CASGPGLGALSNQPQHF	TGTGCTAGTGGTCCCGGACTGGGAGCTCTTAGCAATCAGCCCCAGCATTTT
TRBJ2-7	.	TRBD1	TRBV10-3	CAIRGTGGTYEQYF	TGTGCCATCAGGGGGACAGGGGGTACCTACGAGCAGTACTTC
TRBJ2-1	.	TRBD2	TRBV5-1	CASRRGLAGESEQFF	TGCGCCAGCAGGCGGGGACTAGCGGGGGAGAGTGAGCAGTTCTTC
TRBJ2-2	.	.	TRBV7-2	CASSLVTTGELFF	TGTGCCAGCAGCTTGGTGACTACCGGGGAGCTGTTTTTT
TRBJ1-1	.	.	TRBV5-1	CASSFGQNTEAFF	TGCGCCAGCAGCTTTGGGCAGAACACTGAAGCTTTCTTT
TRBJ1-2	.	TRBD1	TRBV18	CASSPPAGGGGYTF	TGTGCCAGCTCACCTCCTGCAGGGGGCGGTGGCTACACCTTC
TRBJ2-1	.	TRBD2	TRBV7-9	CASSLAGAGEFYEQFF	TGTGCCAGCAGCTTAGCGGGAGCGGGAGAATTCTATGAGCAGTTCTTC
TRBJ1-5	.	.	TRBV28	CACRQSNQPQHF	TGTGCCTGCAGACAGAGCAATCAGCCCCAGCATTTT
TRBJ2-1	.	.	TRBV27	CASGSRSYNEQFF	TGTGCCAGCGGCTCTAGATCCTACAATGAGCAGTTCTTC
TRBJ1-5	.	.	TRBV9	CASTHFYGNQPQHF	TGTGCCAGCACCCACTTTTACGGCAATCAGCCCCAGCATTTT
TRBJ2-2	.	TRBD1	TRBV7-2	CASRWDRVAGELFF	TGTGCCAGCAGATGGGACAGGGTTGCCGGGGAGCTGTTTTTT
TRBJ2-7	.	.	TRBV29-1	CSVTSWLEQYF	TGCAGCGTTACTAGTTGGTTAGAGCAGTACTTC
TRBJ2-1	.	TRBD2	TRBV10-3	CATLGTSGTLNEQFF	TGTGCCACCCTCGGGACTAGCGGGACCCTCAATGAGCAGTTCTTC
TRBJ1-2	.	.	TRBV15	CATSRAEQGYYGYTF	TGTGCCACCAGCAGAGCGGAACAGGGCTACTATGGCTACACCTTC
TRBJ2-1	.	TRBD2	TRBV5-4	CASSSPGTSGINEQFF	TGTGCCAGCAGCTCCCCGGGGACTAGCGGGATCAATGAGCAGTTCTTC
TRBJ1-1	.	TRBD1	TRBV6-5	CASSRGQVNTEAFF	TGTGCCAGCAGCCGCGGACAGGTGAACACTGAAGCTTTCTTT
TRBJ1-4	.	.	TRBV29-1	CSVRGGAGEKLFF	TGCAGCGTCCGAGGAGGGGCTGGGGAAAAACTGTTTTTT